The entry below gives a single T cell receptor beta chain sequence along with its context. Its antigen is unknown. Conversion of TCR transcripts into cDNA relied on 5'RACE template switching, which added a universal primer site and UMIs. TCRdb called the 5' RACE reads again in MiXCR, with one record for every CDR3 protein. The repertoire holds around 300,000 distinct CDR3 sequences, 13% seen once, with approximately 0.49% in the top ten. The data are from a study of T cells after yellow fever vaccination. Study-wide points: Primary-vaccination clones mostly resurfaced post-booster (under 98% CD4, around 88% CD8). Any FACS-sorted repertoire could hold abundant clonotypes that contaminate it from the bulk population. Relatively few clonotypes were ones that appeared in both CD4 and CD8 compartments.

The material sequenced was CD4+ T cells sorted from PBMCs, taken 45 days after the yellow fever booster vaccination. The receptor was isolated from a man aged 25-45 years who received the YFV17D yellow fever vaccine.

DNA for the CDR3: TGTGCCACCAGCTCCAAGGTGAGGGGCGGGGAGACCCAGTACTTC. It translates to CATSSKVRGGETQYF. J is TRBJ2-5 and V is TRBV15; the D call may be TRBD1 or TRBD2 (5 bases each). The V gene's germline CDR1 is LNHNV and CDR2 YYDKDF (reference sequence). Trimming pared 5 bases from V and 5 bases from J, leaving 18 bases between. This CDR3 region has 15 residues. The whole variable domain, remainder taken from reference TRBV15 and TRBJ2-5, is DAMVIQNPRYQVTQFGKPVTLSCSQTLNHNVMYWYQQKSSQAPKLLFHYYDKDFNNEADTPDNFQSRRPNTSFCFLDIRSPGLGDTAMYLCATSSKVRGGETQYFGPGTRLLVL.